The TCR beta chain under discussion was sequenced for a study of CD8+CD57+ T cells in acquired aplastic anemia. This clonotype was found many times. TCR beta VDJ and CDR3 profiling used genomic DNA as template. TCRdb re-derived calls from the reads in MiXCR, one entry per CDR3 protein. The table lists 400,000 to 500,000 distinct CDR3 sequences, under 80% of them singletons. The J segment lost 3 bases and the V segment lost 3 bases, leaving 0 bases of the junction unmatched. The CDR3 is 13 amino acids. Germline-derived CDR1 and CDR2 are LGHDT and YNNKEL (reference sequence). This receptor was obtained from a human donor in good health, serving as a control. The material sequenced was sorted CD4+, CD8+, or CD8+CD57+ T cells (not recorded which) from PBMCs. The chain is built from TRBV3-1 and TRBJ1-2; TRBD1 aligns across 8 bases. In nucleotides, the CDR3 is TGTGCCAGCAGCCAGACAGGGGACTATGGCTACACCTTC. Protein sequence: CASSQTGDYGYTF.